These 30 T cell receptor beta chains were all obtained from the same sample, sequenced in a study of multiple sclerosis patients with progressive multifocal leukoencephalopathy. TCRdb's table, derived via immunoSEQ multiplex PCR, lists solely in-frame clones and lacks some. The data hold roughly 28,000 clones, with 75% to 90% observed a single time. Described time point: time of PML onset. Sequencing used PBMCs, obtained from a patient treated with natalizumab. The receptors shown here come from a woman under 40 with progressive multifocal leukoencephalopathy.

Only a few counts were recorded for this clone. This sequence joins TRBV10-1 and TRBJ2-1; 7 nucleotides match TRBD2. V was clipped by 6 bases and J by 5 bases; unmatched bases: 13. This CDR3 spans 16 amino acids. Germline V gene lookup returns CDR1 WNHNN and CDR2 SYGVQD (reference sequence). This chain's CDR3 is CASRGPLGGGNNEQFF. As DNA, the CDR3 is TGCGCCAGCAGGGGCCCCCTGGGCGGGGGAAACAATGAGCAGTTCTTC.

The V gene is TRBV11-3, the J gene TRBJ2-1; no clear D gene. V lost 1 base and J 2 bases, leaving 3 bases between the germline ends. There are 13 residues in the CDR3. Germline CDR1 is SGHNT and CDR2 is YENEEA. CDR3 DNA: TGTGCCAGCAGCTTAGGGACCTACAATGAGCAGTTCTTC. Translated, it gives CASSLGTYNEQFF.

CDR3 sequence reads: CASSWTGSVDQPQHF. The CDR3 region has the DNA TGTGCCAGCAGTTGGACAGGGTCAGTGGATCAGCCCCAGCATTTT. The chain is built from TRBV6-5 and TRBJ1-5; 8 bases are a match to TRBD1. There are 15 residues in the CDR3. The V and J ends lost 4 bases and 5 bases, in that order; junction bases with no gene match: 7. Germline V gene data show CDR1 as MNHEY and CDR2 as SVGAGI.

This sequence joins TRBV7-9 and TRBJ2-2; D uncertain. The CDR3 is 14 residues long. The ends were cut back, 5 bases at V and 7 bases at J, with 14 bases in the middle. Germline CDR1 is SEHNR and CDR2 is FQNEAQ (reference sequence). The CDR3 nucleotides are TGTGCCAGCAGCGCGGCTAGGCCAGACGGGGAGCTGTTTTTT. It encodes CASSAARPDGELFF. Full variable domain (outside the CDR3, taken from reference TRBV7-9 and TRBJ2-2): DTGVSQNPRHKITKRGQNVTFRCDPISEHNRLYWYRQTLGQGPEFLTYFQNEAQLEKSRLLSDRFSAERPKGSFSTLEIQRTEQGDSAMYLCASSAARPDGELFFGEGSRLTVL.

This rearrangement joins TRBV4-2 to TRBJ1-6; D is unclear. Germline lookup yields CDR1 LGHNA and CDR2 YNFKEQ. V was pared by 4 bases and J by 7 bases, with 11 bases between. The length of the CDR3 is 14 residues. CDR3 amino acids: CASSPGAENSPLHF. As DNA, the CDR3 is TGTGCCAGCAGCCCGGGAGCAGAGAATTCACCCCTCCACTTT.

V usage is TRBV9 and J usage is TRBJ2-3; a weak D match, TRBD2 (5 bases). Germline values: CDR1 SGDLS, CDR2 YYNGEE. This CDR3 is 14 amino acids long. V dropped 0 bases and J dropped 1 base, with 6 bases sitting between them. This CDR3 is CASSVVGGTDTQYF. CDR3 bases: TGTGCCAGCAGCGTAGTCGGGGGCACAGATACGCAGTATTTT.

The V gene is TRBV2, the J gene TRBJ1-6; D perhaps matches TRBD1 (6 bases). Trimming took 2 bases from V and 10 from J, leaving 12 bases between them. CDR1 SNHLY and CDR2 FYNNEI come from the germline V gene. The CDR3 contains 14 residues. This CDR3 reads CASSEWTAASPLHF. The CDR3 DNA reads as TGTGCCAGCAGTGAATGGACAGCCGCCTCACCCCTCCACTTT.

The chain uses TRBV6-1 and TRBJ2-1; unclear D gene. V was trimmed by 3 bases and J by 8 bases, leaving 14 bases between them. Germline V gives CDR1 MNHNS, CDR2 SASEGT. The CDR3 runs to 14 residues. The CDR3 nucleotides are TGTGCCAGCAGTGATGGCGGTTTGATGGATGAGCAGTTCTTC. Translated, it gives CASSDGGLMDEQFF.

The chain uses TRBV7-8 and TRBJ1-1; D not resolved. In germline, CDR1 is SGHVS, CDR2 FQNEAQ. Trimming left V 3 bases short and J 1 base short, with 0 bases between. The CDR3 covers 11 residues. CDR3 amino acids: CASSLNTEAFF. CDR3 nucleotide sequence: TGTGCCAGCAGCTTGAACACTGAAGCTTTCTTT. The full variable domain, in which reference TRBV7-8 and TRBJ1-1 provide the parts outside the CDR3, is GAGVSQSPRYKVAKRGQDVALRCDPISGHVSLFWYQQALGQGPEFLTYFQNEAQLDKSGLPSDRFFAERPEGSVSTLKIQRTQQEDSAVYLCASSLNTEAFFGQGTRLTVV.

This clone was detected once. CDR3 sequence (DNA): TGTGCCAGCTCTCTAAAACCCGGGACAGGGATGGCAGATACGCAGTATTTT. Translating gives CASSLKPGTGMADTQYF. The chain combines TRBV18 with TRBJ2-3, with 9 bases matching TRBD1. V shed 6 bases and J 4 bases; nucleotides not matched to a gene: 14. Germline CDR1 and CDR2: KGHSH and LQKENI. This CDR3 comprises 17 residues.

V is TRBV30 and J is TRBJ2-5, with 8 bases matching TRBD2. J was trimmed by 13 bases and V by 0 bases; bases with no gene match: 31. Germline assignment: CDR1 GTSNPN and CDR2 SVGIG (reference sequence). The CDR3 has 20 amino acids. In DNA form, the CDR3 reads TGTGCCTGGAGTGTAGATGGGGGGGCTAGCGGGCCCTCCGGGTCGAGAGCGCGGTACTTC. Protein product: CAWSVDGGASGPSGSRARYF.

About this clone: The germline gene is not matched at one end of the junction; a read error may be the cause. This chain connects TRBV5-4 to TRBJ2-7, with 14 bases fitting TRBD2. Germline V CDR1 and CDR2: SGHNT, YYREEE (reference sequence). There are 13 residues in the CDR3. CDR3 sequence (DNA): TGTGCCAGCAGCTTGGGGGGACTAGCGGGAGCCGACTTC. The encoded protein is CASSLGGLAGADF.

The CDR3 DNA sequence: TGTGCCAGCAGGCCGGGACTCGATAACTATGGCTACACCTTC. Translating gives CASRPGLDNYGYTF. The V call is TRBV9, the J call TRBJ1-2, with D perhaps TRBD1 (5 bases). Germline assignment: CDR1 SGDLS and CDR2 YYNGEE. This CDR3 has 14 residues. The V end lost 5 bases, the J end lost 1 base, and 12 bases lay between the germline ends.

The chain recombines TRBV5-6 with TRBJ2-5; 9 bases match TRBD2. CDR3 length: 15 residues. V was pared by 0 bases and J by 4 bases, with 4 bases of the junction left unmatched. The germline V gene encodes CDR1 SGHDT and CDR2 YYEEEE. CDR3: CASSLVAGGRETQYF. The DNA for the CDR3 is TGTGCCAGCAGCTTGGTTGCGGGAGGGAGAGAGACCCAGTACTTC.

The rearrangement links TRBV7-8 to TRBJ2-5; D may be TRBD1 or TRBD2 (5 bases each). CDR3 length equals 13 residues. The ends were cut back, 5 bases at V and 9 bases at J, with 16 bases in the middle. The germline gives CDR1 SGHVS, CDR2 FQNEAQ. Written as DNA, the CDR3 is TGTGCCAGCAGCGTACGGGACCGCAGGGCCCAGTACTTC. As protein: CASSVRDRRAQYF.

This clone was counted a single time. The chain joins TRBV5-1 to TRBJ2-7; the D gene is possibly TRBD1 (5 bases). Germline values: CDR1 SGHRS, CDR2 YFSETQ. The V end lost 2 bases, the J end lost 0 bases, and 12 bases lay between the germline ends. There are 15 residues in the CDR3. The CDR3: CASSLPLDSSYEQYF. In DNA form, the CDR3 reads TGCGCCAGCAGCTTACCTCTAGACAGCTCCTACGAGCAGTACTTC.

This chain uses TRBV11-2 with TRBJ2-5; D unresolved. The tail of the sequence fits TRBJ2-7 better, so the J call may be wrong. From germline, CDR1 is SGHAT and CDR2 FQNNGV. CDR3 length equals 15 residues. CDR3 DNA sequence: TGTGCCAGCAGCTTCCCCGGGCCGGGTCTAGGCGAGCAGTACTTC. It encodes CASSFPGPGLGEQYF.

This sequence joins TRBV19 and TRBJ1-2; 8 bases agree with TRBD1. Germline CDR1 reads LNHDA; CDR2 reads SQIVND (reference sequence). The J segment lost 8 bases and the V segment lost 3 bases, leaving 8 bases of the junction unmatched. The length of the CDR3 is 14 residues. CDR3 protein: CASSIPAGGSGYTF. The DNA of the CDR3 is TGTGCCAGTAGTATTCCGGCAGGGGGCAGCGGCTACACCTTC.

The chain is built from TRBV7-8 and TRBJ2-7, with D uncertain. The CDR3 covers 11 residues. V was trimmed by 5 bases and J by 2 bases, leaving 4 bases between them. Germline loops: CDR1 SGHVS, CDR2 FQNEAQ. The CDR3 DNA reads as TGTGCCAGCAGCAGCGCCTACGAGCAGTACTTC. Encoded protein: CASSSAYEQYF.

This clone was seen only once. The chain carries TRBV4-1 and TRBJ1-2; TRBD1 matches 9 bases. The V segment lost 0 bases and the J segment 8 bases; nucleotides outside the gene matches: 7. This CDR3 comprises 15 residues. Germline V lookup: CDR1 MGHRA, CDR2 YSYEKL. DNA of the CDR3: TGCGCCAGCAGCCAAGAGGGACAGGGAGTCGGGGGCTACACCTTC. Translated: CASSQEGQGVGGYTF.

V and J are TRBV18 and TRBJ1-1; possible D gene TRBD1, 5 bases. Germline V CDR1 and CDR2: KGHSH, LQKENI. Trimming removed 5 bases from V and 1 base from J, with 8 bases in between. The CDR3 loop spans 13 amino acids. CDR3 residues: CASSRDPNTEAFF. CDR3 bases: TGTGCCAGCTCAAGGGACCCGAACACTGAAGCTTTCTTT.

The chain combines TRBV5-5 with TRBJ1-2, with D uncertain. V gave up 4 bases and J gave up 8 bases, with 15 bases separating them. The CDR3 contains 13 residues. Germline CDR1 reads SGHKS; CDR2 reads YYEKEE (reference sequence). CDR3 amino acids: CASSPWREGGYTF. The CDR3 DNA sequence: TGTGCCAGCAGCCCTTGGAGGGAAGGAGGCTACACCTTC.

The rearrangement links TRBV5-1 to TRBJ1-1; 7 bases agree with TRBD1. The germline V gene encodes CDR1 SGHRS and CDR2 YFSETQ. Trimming removed 4 bases from V and 6 bases from J; junction bases left unmatched: 9. CDR3 length equals 14 residues. This chain's CDR3 is CASSREGAVAEAFF. The CDR3 nucleotides are TGCGCCAGCAGCCGTGAGGGGGCCGTGGCTGAAGCTTTCTTT.

The CDR3 coding sequence is TGCGCCAGCAGCTTGGCACAGGGGTGGGGCACTGAAGCTTTCTTT. As protein: CASSLAQGWGTEAFF. The chain recombines TRBV5-1 with TRBJ1-1, with 7 positions matching TRBD1. Germline V gene sequence: CDR1 SGHRS, CDR2 YFSETQ. J lost 4 bases, V lost 0 bases, and 6 bases had no gene match. The CDR3 is made up of 15 amino acids.

The V call is TRBV13, the J call TRBJ2-7; 8 bases are shared with TRBD2. CDR3 length: 14 amino acids. CDR1 and CDR2 (germline): PRHDT, FYEKMQ (reference sequence). Trimming removed 2 bases from V and 2 bases from J; junction bases left unmatched: 2. The CDR3 DNA is TGTGCCAGCAGCTTAACTAGCGGAGCCTACGAGCAGTACTTC. Amino acid sequence: CASSLTSGAYEQYF.

The chain uses TRBV29-1 and TRBJ2-5; TRBD1 might be the D (5 bases). This CDR3 contains 11 residues. Germline CDR1 reads SQVTM; CDR2 reads ANQGSEA. V was clipped by 5 bases and J by 5 bases, with 9 bases between them. CDR3 coding DNA: TGCAGCGTTAGGGGTGCGGAGACCCAGTACTTC. Its protein product is CSVRGAETQYF. Supplemented by reference TRBV29-1 and TRBJ2-5, the full variable domain reads SAVISQKPSRDICQRGTSLTIQCQVDSQVTMMFWYRQQPGQSLTLIATANQGSEATYESGFVIDKFPISRPNLTFSTLTVSNMSPEDSSIYLCSVRGAETQYFGPGTRLLVL.

V usage is TRBV5-1 and J usage is TRBJ2-2, with D perhaps being TRBD1 or TRBD2 (5 bases each). This CDR3 comprises 15 residues. V was shortened by 3 bases and J by 1 base, with 10 bases between the two germline ends. From germline, CDR1 is SGHRS and CDR2 YFSETQ. Here the CDR3 DNA reads TGCGCCAGCAGCTGGGACGGGGTGAACACCGGGGAGCTGTTTTTT. Translation gives CASSWDGVNTGELFF.

The gene calls are TRBV21-1 and TRBJ2-1; the table's D call, TRBD2, was not checked against the DNA. TRBV21-1 is marked as a pseudogene. The CDR3 loop spans 17 amino acids. The CDR3 sequence is CASSLHGLAGDYNEQFF. DNA for the CDR3: TGTGCCAGCAGCCTTCATGGACTAGCGGGCGATTACAATGAGCAGTTCTTC.

This sequence joins TRBV7-9 and TRBJ2-1, with TRBD2 identical over 9 bases. Unmatched junction bases numbered 6, after V lost 6 bases and J lost 3 bases. Germline loops: CDR1 SEHNR, CDR2 FQNEAQ (reference sequence). CDR3 size: 15 residues. The chain's CDR3 is CASRVSGSVYNEQFF. The CDR3 region has the DNA TGTGCCAGCAGGGTTAGCGGGAGCGTCTACAATGAGCAGTTCTTC.

The chain links TRBV7-9 to TRBJ1-2; possible D gene TRBD1, 5 bases. The germline CDR1 and CDR2 sequences are SEHNR and FQNEAQ (reference sequence). V lost 6 bases, J lost 6 bases, and 11 bases lay in between. This CDR3 is built from 12 residues. CDR3 amino acids: CASSGTKDGYTF. The CDR3 DNA reads TGTGCCAGCAGTGGGACGAAGGATGGCTACACCTTC.